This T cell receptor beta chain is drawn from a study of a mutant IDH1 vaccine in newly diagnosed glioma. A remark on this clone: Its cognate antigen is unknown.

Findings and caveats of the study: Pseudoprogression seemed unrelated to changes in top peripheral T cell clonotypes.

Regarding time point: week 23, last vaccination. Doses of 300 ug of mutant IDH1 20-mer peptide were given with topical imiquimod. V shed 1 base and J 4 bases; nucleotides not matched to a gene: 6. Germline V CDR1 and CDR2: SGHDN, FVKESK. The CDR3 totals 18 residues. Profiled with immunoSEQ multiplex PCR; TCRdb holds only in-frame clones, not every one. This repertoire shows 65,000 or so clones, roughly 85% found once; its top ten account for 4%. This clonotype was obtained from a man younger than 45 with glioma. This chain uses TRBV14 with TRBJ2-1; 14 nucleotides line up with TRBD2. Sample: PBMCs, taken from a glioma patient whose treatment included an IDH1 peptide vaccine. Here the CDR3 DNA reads TGTGCCAGCAGCCAAGCTCGCTGGACTAGCGGGAGGTACAATGAGCAGTTCTTC. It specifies CASSQARWTSGRYNEQFF.